This note documents a single T cell receptor (beta chain) sequence. The sample comes from a study of blood T cell repertoires in COVID-19. Study-level background: Samples representing acute and convalescent COVID-19 were sourced from the United States, Italy and Spain.

Only in-frame clones appear in the TCRdb table, and some are missing; sequencing was by immunoSEQ multiplex PCR. The sample has about 150,000 clones, 70% to 90% seen once. From germline, CDR1 is SGHRS and CDR2 YFSETQ. The CDR3 is 13 residues long. Unmatched junction bases numbered 2, after V lost 4 bases and J lost 7 bases. This receptor was identified in a man aged 50 to 59 with active or convalescent COVID-19. Sequencing was carried out using peripheral blood. The V and J genes are TRBV5-1 and TRBJ1-6, with TRBD1 identical over 7 bases. This CDR3 is CASSVGQNSPLHF. The CDR3 nucleotides are TGCGCCAGCAGCGTGGGACAGAATTCACCCCTCCACTTT.